This T cell receptor (beta chain) was sequenced in a study of beta chain features in type 1 diabetes. Expressed TCRB transcripts were sequenced, since all the RNA that had been isolated was reverse transcribed. Profiled with immunoSEQ multiplex PCR; TCRdb holds only in-frame clones, not every one. Here the sample spans more than 300,000 clones, 7% to 10% being singletons. A heparinised blood draw that averaged about 120 mL was obtained once from each donor. Concerning this clone itself: The antigen is unknown.

Study observations and caveats: For Type 1 diabetes patients, all four CD4+ subsets carried TCRB CDR3s that were moderately but significantly shorter.

The TCR originated in a man younger than 45 with type 1 diabetes. Sequencing input: central memory CD4+ T cells from blood.

CDR3 in amino acids: CASSDVSGELFF. CDR3 nucleotides: TGTGCCAGCAGTGATGTCTCCGGGGAGCTGTTTTTT. The rearrangement joins TRBV6-5 to TRBJ2-2; D is ambiguous. This CDR3 region has 12 residues. Looked up from germline, CDR1 is MNHEY and CDR2 is SVGAGI. Trimming cost V 5 bases and J 6 bases, with 7 bases left between them.